This T cell receptor beta chain was found in a study of response to subunit inactivated influenza vaccine. The CDR3 has 15 amino acids. CDR1 and CDR2 from the germline V gene are SGHRS and YFSETQ. V was pared by 4 bases and J by 6 bases, with 11 bases of the junction left unmatched. Each CDR3 protein is one row after TCRdb ran MiXCR on the RT-PCR reads. The data contain just under 250,000 distinct CDR3 sequences, 12% of them seen just once; the ten biggest clones take up approximately 8.3%. This receptor was taken from a man aged 50-60 years who received an inactivated influenza vaccine. The chain couples TRBV5-1 to TRBJ2-7, with TRBD2 matching over 9 bases. The material sequenced was non-naive T cells sorted from PBMCs, taken roughly 2 weeks before vaccination. This chain's CDR3 is CASSIRTSEIGEQYF. The CDR3 DNA sequence: TGCGCCAGCAGCATCCGGACTAGCGAGATCGGCGAGCAGTACTTC.